The subject of this entry is one T cell receptor (beta chain). What it binds is unknown. The naive CD8 fraction comprised CD45RO-negative cells positively selected for CCR7 and excluded terminally differentiated effector memory CD45RA+ cells. The sample originates from a study of shared clonotypes between healthy human individuals. Study-wide findings and caveats: Naive subsets generally exceeded memory subsets in estimated richness. Sharing across a handful of donors was seen in 4% to 6.5% of naive CD4 clonotypes.

Trimming left V 5 bases short and J 8 bases short, with 11 bases between. Germline V gene sequence: CDR1 SGHNT, CDR2 YYREEE (reference sequence). This CDR3 region has 12 residues. The assay was carried out at the deep level. TCRdb's copy holds only in-frame clones and misses some; the assay was immunoSEQ multiplex PCR. The profile shows over 2,000,000 clones, 93% of them singletons. The V gene is TRBV5-4, the J gene TRBJ2-1; the D is unclear. The receptor comes from a man between 18 and 35 years old in good health. Some clones in this sample may be carry-over from other donors' samples. The sample consisted of naive CD8+ T cells from PBMCs. This chain's CDR3 is CASSLEDDEQFF. CDR3 nucleotides: TGTGCCAGCAGTCTAGAAGACGATGAGCAGTTCTTC.